This TCR beta chain comes out of a study of cytomegalovirus exposure and HLA in healthy donors. The PCR had 60 Vbeta and 13 Jbeta primers. The table came from immunoSEQ multiplex PCR; TCRdb's copy has only in-frame clones and leaves some out. The sample lists some 85,000 clones; less than 80% were seen once. Germline assignment: CDR1 LNHDA and CDR2 SQIVND (reference sequence). The CDR3 spans 14 residues. Trimming cost V 5 bases and J 5 bases, with 13 bases left between them. Details on this clone: The antigen is not known.

General study results and limits: When analyzed later, the rates of TCR association showed variation by HLA locus, with DRB1 the most and HLA-C the fewest. There were reportedly fewer N-insertions in an Asian-associated ancestry cluster than the approximately 700-donor mean, in a later analysis. Overall, about 160 TCR beta chains were annotated as cytomegalovirus-associated. Sequencing likely generated an artifact that appeared as a cluster of highly shared sequence variants.

The chain employs TRBV19 and TRBJ1-5; no definite D call. Sample: PBMCs. The origin of this receptor is a male donor in good health and CMV-seronegative. CDR3 coding DNA: TGTGCCAGTAGTTACAACAAGGGAGATCAGCCCCAGCATTTT. It translates to CASSYNKGDQPQHF.